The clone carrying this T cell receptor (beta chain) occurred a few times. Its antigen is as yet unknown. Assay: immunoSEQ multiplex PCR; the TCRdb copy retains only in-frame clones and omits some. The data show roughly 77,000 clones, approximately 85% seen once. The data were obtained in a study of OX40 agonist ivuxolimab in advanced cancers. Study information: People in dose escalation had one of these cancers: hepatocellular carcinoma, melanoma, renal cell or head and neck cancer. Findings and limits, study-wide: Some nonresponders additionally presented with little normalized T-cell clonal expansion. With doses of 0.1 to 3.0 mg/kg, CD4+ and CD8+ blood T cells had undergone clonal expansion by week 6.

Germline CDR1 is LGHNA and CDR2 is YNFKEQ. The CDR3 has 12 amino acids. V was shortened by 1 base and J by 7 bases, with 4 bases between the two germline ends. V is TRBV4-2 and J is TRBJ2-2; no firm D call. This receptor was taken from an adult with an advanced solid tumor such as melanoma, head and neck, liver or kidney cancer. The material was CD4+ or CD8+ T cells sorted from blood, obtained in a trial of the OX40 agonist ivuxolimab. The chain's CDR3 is CASSQAGGELFF. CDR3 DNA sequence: TGTGCCAGCAGCCAAGCAGGCGGGGAGCTGTTTTTT.